This T cell receptor (beta chain) came from a study of shared clonotypes between healthy human individuals. CD45RO negativity and positive selection for CCR7 defined naive CD8 cells, a population that excluded terminally differentiated effector memory CD45RA+ cells. Method: immunoSEQ multiplex PCR; TCRdb's copy keeps in-frame clones and lacks some. The repertoire includes about 820,000 clones, almost 95% of them detected once, and around 24% sits in the top ten. Source material: naive CD8+ T cells sorted from blood. The receptor's source is a man younger than 45 in good health.

The CDR3 bases are TGTGCCAGCACCGACGTCCCGGGAATCTCTGGAAACACCATATATTTT. Encoded protein: CASTDVPGISGNTIYF. The J gene is TRBJ1-3, the V gene TRBV2, with no clear D. The CDR3 is 16 residues long. V was trimmed by 7 bases and J by 0 bases, leaving 16 bases between them. Germline V gene lookup returns CDR1 SNHLY and CDR2 FYNNEI.